This T cell receptor gamma chain was found in a study of γδ T cells in repeated Plasmodium falciparum infection. Looking at the study overall: Each infection was followed by sampling at 21 days, plus baseline and some pre-infection draws. Study conclusions and caveats: Vdelta2-negative gammadelta repertoires, largely Vdelta1+, seemingly showed infection-driven waves of new clonal selection.

Bulk repertoires came from Vgamma9/Vdelta2+ or Vdelta2-negative gammadelta T cells flow-sorted from PBMC. This clone was seen at least ten times. Its antigen is unidentified. TCRdb's listed protein matches a much larger clone and diverges from this DNA's translation at residue 8, likely through a read error; the protein shown comes from the DNA. TCRdb called clones from the multiplex PCR reads again using CATT. This table holds approximately 28,000 gamma-chain clones, less than 3.5% found once. The V gene's germline CDR1 is VTNTFY and CDR2 YDVSTARD (reference sequence). The V and J ends lost 0 bases and 4 bases, in that order; junction bases with no gene match: 6. There are 14 residues in the CDR3.

What was sequenced was gamma-delta T cells from blood. The genes are TRGV3 and TRGJ1 or TRGJ2. The TCR comes from a pool of human donors (malaria-infected and uninfected, not separated). The CDR3 coding sequence is TGTGCCACCTGGGACAGGCCCAAATATTATAAGAAACTCTTT. Residues: CATWDRPKYYKKLF.